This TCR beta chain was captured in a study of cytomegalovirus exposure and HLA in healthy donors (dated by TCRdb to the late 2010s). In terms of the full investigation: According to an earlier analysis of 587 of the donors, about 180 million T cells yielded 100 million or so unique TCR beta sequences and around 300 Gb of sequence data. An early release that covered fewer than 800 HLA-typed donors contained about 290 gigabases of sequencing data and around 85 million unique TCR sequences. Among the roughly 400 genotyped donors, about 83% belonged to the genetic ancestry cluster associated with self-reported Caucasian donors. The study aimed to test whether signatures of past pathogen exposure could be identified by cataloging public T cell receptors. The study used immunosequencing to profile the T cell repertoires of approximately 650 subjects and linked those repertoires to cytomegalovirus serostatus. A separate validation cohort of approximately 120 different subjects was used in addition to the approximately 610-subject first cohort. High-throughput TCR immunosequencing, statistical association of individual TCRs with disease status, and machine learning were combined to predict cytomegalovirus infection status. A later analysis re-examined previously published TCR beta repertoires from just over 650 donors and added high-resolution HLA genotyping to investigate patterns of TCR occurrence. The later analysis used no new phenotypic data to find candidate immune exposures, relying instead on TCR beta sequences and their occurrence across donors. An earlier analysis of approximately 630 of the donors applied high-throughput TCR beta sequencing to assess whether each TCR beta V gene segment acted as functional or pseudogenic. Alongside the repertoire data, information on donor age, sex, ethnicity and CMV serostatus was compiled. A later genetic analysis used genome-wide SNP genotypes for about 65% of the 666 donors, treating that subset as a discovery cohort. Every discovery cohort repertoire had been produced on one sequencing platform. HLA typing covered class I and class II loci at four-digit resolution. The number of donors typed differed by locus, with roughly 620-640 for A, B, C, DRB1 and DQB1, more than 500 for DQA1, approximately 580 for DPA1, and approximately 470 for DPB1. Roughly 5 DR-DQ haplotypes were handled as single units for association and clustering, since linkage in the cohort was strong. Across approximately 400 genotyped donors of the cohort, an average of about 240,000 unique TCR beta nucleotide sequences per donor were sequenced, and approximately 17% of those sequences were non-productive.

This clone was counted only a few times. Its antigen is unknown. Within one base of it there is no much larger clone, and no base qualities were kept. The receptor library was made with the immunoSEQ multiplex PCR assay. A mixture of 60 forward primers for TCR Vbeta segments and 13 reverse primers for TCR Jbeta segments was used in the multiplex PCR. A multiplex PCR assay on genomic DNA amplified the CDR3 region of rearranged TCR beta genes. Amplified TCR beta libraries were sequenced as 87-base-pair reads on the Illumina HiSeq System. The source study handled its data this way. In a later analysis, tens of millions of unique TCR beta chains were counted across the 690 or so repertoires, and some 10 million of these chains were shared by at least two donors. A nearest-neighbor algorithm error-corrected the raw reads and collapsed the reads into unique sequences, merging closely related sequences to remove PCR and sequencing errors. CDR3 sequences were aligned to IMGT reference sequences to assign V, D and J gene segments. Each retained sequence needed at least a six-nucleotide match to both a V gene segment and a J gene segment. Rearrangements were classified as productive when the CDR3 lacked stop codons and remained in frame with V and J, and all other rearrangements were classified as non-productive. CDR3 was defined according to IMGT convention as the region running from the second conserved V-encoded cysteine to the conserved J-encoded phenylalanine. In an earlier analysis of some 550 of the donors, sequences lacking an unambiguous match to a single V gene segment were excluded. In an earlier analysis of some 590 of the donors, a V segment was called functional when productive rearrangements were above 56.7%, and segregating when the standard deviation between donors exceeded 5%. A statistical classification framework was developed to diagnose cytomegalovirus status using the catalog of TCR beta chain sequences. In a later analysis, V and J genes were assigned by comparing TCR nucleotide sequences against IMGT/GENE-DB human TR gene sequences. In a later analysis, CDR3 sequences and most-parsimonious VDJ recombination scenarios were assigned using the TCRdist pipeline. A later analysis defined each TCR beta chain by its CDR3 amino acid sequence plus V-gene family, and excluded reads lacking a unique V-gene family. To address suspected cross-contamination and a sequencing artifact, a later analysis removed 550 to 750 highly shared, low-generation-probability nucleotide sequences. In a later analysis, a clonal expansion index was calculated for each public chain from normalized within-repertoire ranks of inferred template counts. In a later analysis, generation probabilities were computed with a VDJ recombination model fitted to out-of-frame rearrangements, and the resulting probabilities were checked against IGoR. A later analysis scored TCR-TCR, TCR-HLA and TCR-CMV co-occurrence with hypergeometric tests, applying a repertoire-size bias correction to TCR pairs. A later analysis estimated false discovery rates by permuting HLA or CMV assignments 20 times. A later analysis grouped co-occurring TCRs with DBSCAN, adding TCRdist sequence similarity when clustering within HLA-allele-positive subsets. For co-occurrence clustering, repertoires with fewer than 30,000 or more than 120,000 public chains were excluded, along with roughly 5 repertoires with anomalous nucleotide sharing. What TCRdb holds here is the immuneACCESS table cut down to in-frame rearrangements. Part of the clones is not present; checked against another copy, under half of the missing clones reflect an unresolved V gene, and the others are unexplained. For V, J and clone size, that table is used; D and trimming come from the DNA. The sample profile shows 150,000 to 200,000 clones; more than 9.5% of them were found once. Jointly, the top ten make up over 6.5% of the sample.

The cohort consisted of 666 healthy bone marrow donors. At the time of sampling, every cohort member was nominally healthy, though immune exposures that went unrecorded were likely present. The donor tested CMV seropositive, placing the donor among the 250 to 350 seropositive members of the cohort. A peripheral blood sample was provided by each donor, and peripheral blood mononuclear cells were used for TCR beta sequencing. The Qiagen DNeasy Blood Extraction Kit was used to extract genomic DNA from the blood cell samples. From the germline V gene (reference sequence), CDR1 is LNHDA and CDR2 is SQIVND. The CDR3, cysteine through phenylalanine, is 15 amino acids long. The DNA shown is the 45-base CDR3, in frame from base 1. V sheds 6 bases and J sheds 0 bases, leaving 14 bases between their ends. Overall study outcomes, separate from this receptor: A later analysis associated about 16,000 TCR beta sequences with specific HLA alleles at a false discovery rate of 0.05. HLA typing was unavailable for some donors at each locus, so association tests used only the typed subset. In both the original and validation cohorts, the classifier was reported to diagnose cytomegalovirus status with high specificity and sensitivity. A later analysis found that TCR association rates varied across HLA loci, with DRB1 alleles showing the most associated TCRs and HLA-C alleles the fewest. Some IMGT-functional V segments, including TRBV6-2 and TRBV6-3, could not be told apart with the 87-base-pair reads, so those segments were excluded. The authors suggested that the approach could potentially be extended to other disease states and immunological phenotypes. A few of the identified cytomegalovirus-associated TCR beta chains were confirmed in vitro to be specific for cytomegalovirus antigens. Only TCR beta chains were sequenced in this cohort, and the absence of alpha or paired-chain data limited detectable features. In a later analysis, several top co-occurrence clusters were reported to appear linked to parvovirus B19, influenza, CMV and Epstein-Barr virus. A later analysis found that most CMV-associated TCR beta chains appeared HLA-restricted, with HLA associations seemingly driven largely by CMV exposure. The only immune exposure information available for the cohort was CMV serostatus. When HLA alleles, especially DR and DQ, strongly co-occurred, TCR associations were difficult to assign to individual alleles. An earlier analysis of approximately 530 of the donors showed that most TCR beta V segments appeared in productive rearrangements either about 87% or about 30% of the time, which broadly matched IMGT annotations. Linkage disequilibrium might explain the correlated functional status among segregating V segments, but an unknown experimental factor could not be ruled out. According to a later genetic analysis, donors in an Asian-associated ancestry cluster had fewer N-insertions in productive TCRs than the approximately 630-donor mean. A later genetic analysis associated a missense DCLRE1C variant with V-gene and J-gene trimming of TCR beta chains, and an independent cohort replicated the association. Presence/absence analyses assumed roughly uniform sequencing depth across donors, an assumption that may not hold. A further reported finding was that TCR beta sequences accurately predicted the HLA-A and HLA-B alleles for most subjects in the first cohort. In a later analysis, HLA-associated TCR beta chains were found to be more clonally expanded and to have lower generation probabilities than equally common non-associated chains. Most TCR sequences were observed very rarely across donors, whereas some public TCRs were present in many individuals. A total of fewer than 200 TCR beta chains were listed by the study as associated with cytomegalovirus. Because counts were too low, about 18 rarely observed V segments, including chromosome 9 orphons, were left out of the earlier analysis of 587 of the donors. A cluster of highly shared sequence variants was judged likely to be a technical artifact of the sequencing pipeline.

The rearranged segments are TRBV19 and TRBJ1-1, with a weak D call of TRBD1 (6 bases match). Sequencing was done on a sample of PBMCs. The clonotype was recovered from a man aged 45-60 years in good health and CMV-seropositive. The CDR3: CASSLMGQMNTEAFF. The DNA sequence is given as TGTGCCAGTAGCCTAATGGGACAAATGAACACTGAAGCTTTCTTT.